A selection of T cell receptor beta chains follows, all from one sample in a study of T cells in narcolepsy. Sequencing used immunoSEQ multiplex PCR; TCRdb keeps in-frame clones, though not all of them. The sample consists of tens of thousands of clones, more than 70% of them appearing once. The sample comprised CD45RA- memory CD4+ T cells from PBMCs. Every receptor here comes from a human donor with narcolepsy. The CDR3 runs from the conserved cysteine through the conserved F or W. D genes are given only for firm matches. The size of a clone is reported for some rows only, either as once, few or many, or as a class for expanded clones.

j_call d_call clone_size v_call cdr3_nt cdr3_aa
TRBJ1-1 NA NA TRBV5-1 TGCGCCAGCAGCCCCCGGGGAGGAGGGAACACTGAAGCTTTCTTT CASSPRGGGNTEAFF
TRBJ2-1 NA few TRBV2 TGTGCCAGCAGTGACTTCAGGGAACAGTTCTTC CASSDFREQFF
TRBJ2-3 NA NA TRBV25-1 TGTGCCAGCAGCCTTTCAGGAGGTTTGGCAGATACGCAGTATTTT CASSLSGGLADTQYF
TRBJ2-3 TRBD2 NA TRBV2 TGTGCCAGCAGGTCTAGCGGGCGCACAGATACGCAGTATTTT CASRSSGRTDTQYF
TRBJ1-6 TRBD1 NA TRBV4-1 TGCGCCAGCAGCCAAACCGACAGGGAGGGTTCACCCCTCCACTTT CASSQTDREGSPLHF
TRBJ1-3 NA once TRBV7-2 TGTGCCAGCAGCAACAGGGTAACCTCTGGAAACACCATATATTTT CASSNRVTSGNTIYF
TRBJ2-7 NA few TRBV6-6 TGTGCCAGCAGTTCCCCGGGACTGACAACCTACGAGCAGTACTTC CASSSPGLTTYEQYF
TRBJ2-5 TRBD1 NA TRBV28 TGTGCCAGCCGTCCAACAGGGGGGTCGGAGACCCAGTACTTC CASRPTGGSETQYF
TRBJ1-3 NA NA TRBV13 TGTGCCAGCAGAGCAGGACACCGACGATTGAATTCTGGAAACACCATATATTTT CASRAGHRRLNSGNTIYF
TRBJ2-1 TRBD2 NA TRBV28 TGTGCCAGCAGTCGTGGGACTAGCGGGTTTCTGCAGTTCTTC CASSRGTSGFLQFF